This passage covers 32 T cell receptor beta chains from one sample sequenced in a study of blood T cell repertoires in COVID-19. The table came from immunoSEQ multiplex PCR; TCRdb's copy has only in-frame clones and leaves some out. The sample consists of about 180,000 clones, approximately 86% of them appearing once. The source material was peripheral blood. The receptors originated from a woman aged 25-40 years with active or convalescent COVID-19.

The rearrangement links TRBV2 to TRBJ1-4, with D perhaps matching TRBD1 (5 bases). V was cut by 6 bases and J by 8 bases, with 7 bases left in between. Germline V gene sequence: CDR1 SNHLY, CDR2 FYNNEI. There are 11 residues in the CDR3. The CDR3, as DNA: TGTGCCAGCAGGCAGGGAGAAAAACTGTTTTTT. Residues: CASRQGEKLFF.

This clone was seen only a few times. This rearrangement joins TRBV2 to TRBJ1-3, with D possibly TRBD1 on 6 matching bases. Trimming stripped 6 bases from V and 1 base from J, with 13 bases between. This CDR3 spans 15 amino acids. Germline V gives CDR1 SNHLY, CDR2 FYNNEI. The CDR3 spells CASSELTGSGNTIYF. In DNA form, the CDR3 reads TGTGCCAGCAGCGAACTAACAGGGTCTGGAAACACCATATATTTT.

This clone was picked up a small number of times. This chain connects TRBV6-5 to TRBJ1-2; a weak D match, TRBD1 (6 bases). V lost 2 bases and J lost 6, with 13 bases in between. The germline gives CDR1 MNHEY, CDR2 SVGAGI. The CDR3 has 14 residues. The CDR3 DNA follows: TGTGCCAGCAGTTACGCGGGGGCGCCCGATGGCTACACCTTC. As protein: CASSYAGAPDGYTF.

The rearrangement links TRBV27 to TRBJ1-1; D unclear. CDR1 and CDR2 from the germline V gene are MNHEY and SMNVEV (reference sequence). CDR3 size: 15 residues. Between the trimmed V and J ends, which lost 0 bases and 5 bases, there was a span of 13 bases. This CDR3 is CASSLSLDPGTEAFF. The CDR3 DNA reads as TGTGCCAGCAGTTTATCCCTAGACCCCGGGACTGAAGCTTTCTTT.

This clone showed up just once. The chain employs TRBV6-1 and TRBJ2-7; maybe TRBD2 (6 bases). V was shortened by 5 bases and J by 6 bases, with 14 bases between the two germline ends. The CDR3 is made up of 13 amino acids. CDR1 MNHNS and CDR2 SASEGT come from the germline V gene. Written as DNA, the CDR3 is TGTGCCAGCAGTTCCGGGACTCCGGTCGAGCAGTACTTC. This codes for CASSSGTPVEQYF.

The J gene is TRBJ2-1, the V gene TRBV27; D is unclear. Germline loops: CDR1 MNHEY, CDR2 SMNVEV (reference sequence). The length of the CDR3 is 12 residues. V lost 5 bases, J lost 8 bases, and 10 bases lay in between. This chain's CDR3 is CASSPPSHEQFF. DNA of the CDR3: TGTGCCAGCAGTCCTCCGAGCCATGAGCAGTTCTTC.

The chain uses TRBV5-1 and TRBJ1-4; 10 positions agree with TRBD1. The CDR3 has 15 residues. V was clipped by 4 bases and J by 3 bases; unmatched bases: 3. CDR1 and CDR2 from the germline V gene are SGHRS and YFSETQ. The CDR3: CASSIGTGANEKLFF. The CDR3 DNA is TGCGCCAGCAGCATCGGGACAGGGGCTAATGAAAAACTGTTTTTT.

Comments on this clone: In the same sample, other DNA sequences code for this CDR3. This chain links TRBV6-5 with TRBJ1-1; no clear D. The V end was cut by 2 bases, the J end by 1 base, with 8 bases between. The CDR3 is made up of 14 amino acids. Germline loops: CDR1 MNHEY, CDR2 SVGAGI. CDR3 coding DNA: TGTGCCAGCAGTTACGGGCGGGGGAACACTGAAGCTTTCTTT. Encoded protein: CASSYGRGNTEAFF.

This sequence joins TRBV19 and TRBJ2-6; D call uncertain. V was cut by 8 bases and J by 0 bases, with 8 bases left in between. Germline-derived CDR1 and CDR2 are LNHDA and SQIVND (reference sequence). The length of the CDR3 is 14 residues. The CDR3 region has the DNA TGTGCCAGTGGCGGCGCCTCTGGGGCCAACGTCCTGACTTTC. It codes for CASGGASGANVLTF.

The V gene is TRBV2, the J gene TRBJ1-6, with TRBD1 identical over 7 bases. Germline assignment: CDR1 SNHLY and CDR2 FYNNEI. The CDR3 loop spans 12 amino acids. V was clipped by 9 bases and J by 14 bases; unmatched bases: 10. This chain's CDR3 is CASDREGVTLHF. As DNA, the CDR3 is TGTGCCAGTGACAGGGAAGGGGTCACCCTCCACTTT.

V is TRBV4-2 and J is TRBJ1-3, with 8 positions matching TRBD1. Germline CDR1 LGHNA, CDR2 YNFKEQ. V was pared by 4 bases and J by 0 bases, with 11 bases of the junction left unmatched. This CDR3 contains 18 residues. CDR3 nucleotides: TGTGCCAGCAGCCTTTTAGGTCACAGGGGGTACTCTGGAAACACCATATATTTT. Translating gives CASSLLGHRGYSGNTIYF.

The chain joins TRBV6-5 to TRBJ1-1; no reliable D call. Germline CDR1 and CDR2: MNHEY and SVGAGI. V lost 5 bases to trimming and J lost 0 bases, with 7 bases between them. The CDR3 runs to 13 residues. The CDR3 region has the DNA TGTGCCAGCAGTCCCGTTTTGAACACTGAAGCTTTCTTT. It specifies CASSPVLNTEAFF.

DNA of the CDR3: TGTGCCAGCAGTTTCCCGGGAGGCCTGAACACTGAAGCTTTCTTT. The encoded protein is CASSFPGGLNTEAFF. This rearrangement joins TRBV6-6 to TRBJ1-1; D call uncertain. The V gene's germline CDR1 is MNHNY and CDR2 SVGAGI (reference sequence). The CDR3 loop spans 15 amino acids. Between the trimmed V and J ends, which lost 4 bases and 0 bases, there was a span of 12 bases.

The chain couples TRBV19 to TRBJ1-3; D possibly corresponds to TRBD1 (5 bases). Per the germline V gene, CDR1 is LNHDA and CDR2 is SQIVND (reference sequence). Trimming took 6 bases from V and 2 from J, leaving 8 bases between them. The CDR3 extends over 13 amino acids. In nucleotides, the CDR3 is TGTGCCAGTAGCGACAGCCCTGGAAACACCATATATTTT. Encoded protein: CASSDSPGNTIYF.

The chain combines TRBV5-4 with TRBJ1-2; 9 bases are a match to TRBD1. The ends lost 4 bases at V and 8 bases at J; junction bases unmatched: 12. This CDR3 is 15 amino acids long. The V gene's germline CDR1 is SGHNT and CDR2 YYREEE (reference sequence). Here the CDR3 DNA reads TGTGCCAGCAGCACAGACAGGGGGTTTTTGGGGGGCTACACCTTC. It yields the protein CASSTDRGFLGGYTF.

V usage is TRBV2 and J usage is TRBJ2-3; TRBD2 aligns across 13 bases. Unmatched junction bases numbered 4, after V lost 5 bases and J lost 5 bases. CDR3 length equals 15 residues. Germline V lookup: CDR1 SNHLY, CDR2 FYNNEI. The CDR3 loop reads CASSQLAGGRDTQYF. The CDR3 region has the DNA TGTGCCAGCAGTCAACTAGCGGGGGGGAGAGATACGCAGTATTTT.

This clone was found a few times. The rearrangement links TRBV30 to TRBJ1-1; a possible D gene is TRBD1 (6 bases). Trimming stripped 5 bases from V and 4 bases from J, with 11 bases between. Looked up from germline, CDR1 is GTSNPN and CDR2 is SVGIG (reference sequence). The CDR3 loop spans 12 amino acids. The CDR3 DNA reads TGTGCCTGGGCCCAGGGGTCCACTGAAGCTTTCTTT. It codes for CAWAQGSTEAFF. Using reference TRBV30 and TRBJ1-1 for the parts outside the CDR3, the full variable domain is SQTIHQWPATLVQPVGSPLSLECTVEGTSNPNLYWYRQAAGRGLQLLFYSVGIGQISSEVPQNLSASRPQDRQFILSSKKLLLSDSGFYLCAWAQGSTEAFFGQGTRLTVV.

The chain is built from TRBV19 and TRBJ2-1; 7 positions agree with TRBD2. The CDR3 is made up of 14 amino acids. Trimming at V came to 0 bases and at J to 9 bases, leaving 5 bases not matched to a gene. Germline values: CDR1 LNHDA, CDR2 SQIVND (reference sequence). The DNA for the CDR3 is TGTGCCAGTAGTATAGATCCGCGCGGGAGTGAGCAGTTCTTC. Its protein product is CASSIDPRGSEQFF.

This clone has just one count. The V gene is TRBV7-2, the J gene TRBJ1-2; TRBD1 is a possible D gene (6 bases). The germline V gene encodes CDR1 SGHTA and CDR2 FQGNSA. Trimming pared 3 bases from V and 0 bases from J, leaving 8 bases between. CDR3 length equals 14 residues. The CDR3 nucleotides read TGTGCCAGCAGCTTTCGGACAGCTAACTATGGCTACACCTTC. Translating gives CASSFRTANYGYTF.

The chain has TRBV4-1 and TRBJ1-5; D remains unclear. V lost 2 bases, J lost 0 bases, and 8 bases lay in between. This CDR3 region has 15 residues. From germline, CDR1 is MGHRA and CDR2 YSYEKL. Here the CDR3 reads CASSQLHDSNQPQHF. CDR3 bases: TGCGCCAGCAGCCAATTACATGATAGCAATCAGCCCCAGCATTTT.

The V and J genes are TRBV7-9 and TRBJ2-7; 9 bases match TRBD1. Per the germline V gene, CDR1 is SEHNR and CDR2 is FQNEAQ (reference sequence). The CDR3 runs to 15 residues. V was pared by 4 bases and J by 3 bases, with 7 bases of the junction left unmatched. In DNA, the CDR3 is TGTGCCAGCAGCTCGGGACAGGGTGTTCACTACGAGCAGTACTTC. Translation gives CASSSGQGVHYEQYF.

This clone is a singleton in its sample. The rearrangement uses TRBV9 and TRBJ1-1; D is ambiguous. The V gene's germline CDR1 is SGDLS and CDR2 YYNGEE. The V end was cut by 4 bases, the J end by 5 bases, with 15 bases between. The CDR3 spans 14 residues. The CDR3 spells CASSQGLRGTEAFF. DNA of the CDR3: TGTGCCAGCAGCCAAGGATTACGAGGGACTGAAGCTTTCTTT.

Note on this clone: Additional DNA sequences in this sample encode the identical CDR3. The gene calls are TRBV4-1 and TRBJ2-7, with 7 bases identical to TRBD1. V shed 1 base and J 1 base; nucleotides not matched to a gene: 4. The CDR3 spans 15 residues. Germline V gene sequence: CDR1 MGHRA, CDR2 YSYEKL. Here the CDR3 DNA reads TGCGCCAGCAGCCAAGTTCCAGGGGGATCCTACGAGCAGTACTTC. Protein: CASSQVPGGSYEQYF.

This sequence joins TRBV30 and TRBJ2-1, with 7 positions matching TRBD2. The CDR3 totals 16 residues. CDR1 is GTSNPN, CDR2 SVGIG, per germline (reference sequence). V dropped 1 base and J dropped 7; count of bases not matched to a gene: 13. The CDR3 DNA follows: TGTGCCTGGAGTGACCCAAATAGACTAGCAGGGAATGAGCAGTTCTTC. Protein product: CAWSDPNRLAGNEQFF.

The chain couples TRBV4-2 to TRBJ2-1; 8 bases match TRBD2. The CDR3 is 18 amino acids. J was trimmed by 4 bases and V by 0 bases; bases with no gene match: 11. CDR1 is LGHNA and CDR2 is YNFKEQ in the germline V gene. The CDR3 loop reads CASSQEMSREDLYNEQFF. In nucleotides, the CDR3 is TGTGCCAGCAGCCAAGAGATGTCGCGGGAGGACCTATACAATGAGCAGTTCTTC.

The chain recombines TRBV28 with TRBJ2-7; 11 positions agree with TRBD1. V lost 6 bases to trimming and J lost 9 bases; unmatched junction nucleotides: 19. This CDR3 spans 17 amino acids. Germline CDR1 is MDHEN and CDR2 is SYDVKM. CDR3 loop: CASSPSQGTGGRRGQYF. As DNA, the CDR3 is TGTGCCAGCAGCCCATCCCAGGGGACAGGGGGGCGGAGGGGGCAGTACTTC.

The table lists this clone with a count of one. The V gene is TRBV5-1, the J gene TRBJ1-2; D ambiguous. Between the trimmed V and J ends, which lost 7 bases and 7 bases, there was a span of 11 bases. CDR3 size: 11 residues. The V gene's germline CDR1 is SGHRS and CDR2 YFSETQ. CDR3 nucleotides: TGCGCCAGCGGCGGAGCGGGTGGCTACACCTTC. Translated, it gives CASGGAGGYTF.

This clone occurred a few times. The chain is built from TRBV11-2 and TRBJ1-1, with D tentatively TRBD1 (5 bases). Germline V lookup: CDR1 SGHAT, CDR2 FQNNGV. Trimming left V 5 bases short and J 5 bases short, with 15 bases between. CDR3 length equals 14 residues. The CDR3 DNA reads as TGTGCCAGCAGCGCGGGACGCGGGGGGACTGAAGCTTTCTTT. Its protein product is CASSAGRGGTEAFF.

The chain joins TRBV10-2 to TRBJ2-3, with a possible D match to TRBD2 (5 bases). Trimming took 3 bases from V and 6 from J, leaving 16 bases between them. CDR3 length: 15 residues. Germline V lookup: CDR1 WSHSY, CDR2 SAAADI. CDR3 DNA: TGCGCCAGCAGTGAAGGAGGTGAGCGGATGGATACGCAGTATTTT. The encoded protein is CASSEGGERMDTQYF.

The chain couples TRBV9 to TRBJ1-2; D not resolved. V dropped 0 bases and J dropped 4 bases, with 13 bases sitting between them. Germline V CDR1 and CDR2: SGDLS, YYNGEE. This CDR3 has 15 amino acids. CDR3 in DNA: TGTGCCAGCAGCGTAGGGTCGGAGGATCGCTATGGCTACACCTTC. This gives the protein CASSVGSEDRYGYTF.

V gene TRBV19 combines with J gene TRBJ2-1; TRBD2 might be the D (5 bases). The V end was cut by 5 bases, the J end by 6 bases, with 20 bases between. The CDR3 has 16 amino acids. Per germline, CDR1 LNHDA and CDR2 SQIVND (reference sequence). CDR3 amino acids: CASSAGGPHLGNEQFF. The CDR3 nucleotides are TGTGCCAGTAGTGCCGGCGGGCCTCATCTGGGCAATGAGCAGTTCTTC.

This rearrangement joins TRBV10-1 to TRBJ1-3; D gene ambiguous. The CDR3 length is 13 residues. The ends were cut back, 11 bases at V and 2 bases at J, with 13 bases in the middle. Germline V lookup: CDR1 WNHNN, CDR2 SYGVQD (reference sequence). This CDR3 reads CAPNGDPGNTIYF. The CDR3 DNA reads as TGCGCCCCCAACGGAGATCCTGGAAACACCATATATTTT.